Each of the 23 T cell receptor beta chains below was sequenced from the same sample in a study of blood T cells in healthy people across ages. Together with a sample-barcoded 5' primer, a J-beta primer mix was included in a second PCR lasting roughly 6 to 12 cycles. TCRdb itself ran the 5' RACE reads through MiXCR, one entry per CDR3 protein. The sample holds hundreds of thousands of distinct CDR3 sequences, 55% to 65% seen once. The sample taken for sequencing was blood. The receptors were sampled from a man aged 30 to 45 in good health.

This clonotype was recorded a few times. DNA for the CDR3: TGCGCCAGCACCGGGGGAAGCTCCTACAATGAGCAGTTCTTC. Amino acids: CASTGGSSYNEQFF. The chain carries TRBV5-1 and TRBJ2-1; D is possibly TRBD2 (6 bases). The CDR3 has 14 residues. V lost 6 bases and J 0 bases, leaving 10 bases between the germline ends. Germline values: CDR1 SGHRS, CDR2 YFSETQ.

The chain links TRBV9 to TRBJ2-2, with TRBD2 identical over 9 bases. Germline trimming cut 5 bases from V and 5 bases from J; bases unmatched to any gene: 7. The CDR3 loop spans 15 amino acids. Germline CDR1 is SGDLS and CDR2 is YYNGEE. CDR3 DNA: TGTGCCAGCAGTCCTAGCGGGGCCCGAACCGGGGAGCTGTTTTTT. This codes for CASSPSGARTGELFF.

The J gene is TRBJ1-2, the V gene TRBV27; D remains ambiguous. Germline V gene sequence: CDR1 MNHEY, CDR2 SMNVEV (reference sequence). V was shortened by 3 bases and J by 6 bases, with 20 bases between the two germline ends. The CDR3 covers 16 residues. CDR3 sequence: CASSFGQDLIGNGYTF. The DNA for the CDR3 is TGTGCCAGCAGTTTTGGGCAGGACTTGATAGGGAATGGCTACACCTTC.

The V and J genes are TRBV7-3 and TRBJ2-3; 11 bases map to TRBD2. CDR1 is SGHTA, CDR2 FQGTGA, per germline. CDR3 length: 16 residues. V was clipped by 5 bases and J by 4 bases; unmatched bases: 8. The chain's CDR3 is CASSPLAGGWSDTQYF. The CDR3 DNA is TGTGCCAGCAGCCCCTTAGCGGGGGGGTGGTCAGATACGCAGTATTTT.

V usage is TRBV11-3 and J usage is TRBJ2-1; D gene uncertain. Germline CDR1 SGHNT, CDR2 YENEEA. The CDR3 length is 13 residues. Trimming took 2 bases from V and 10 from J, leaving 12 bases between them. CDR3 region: CASSLTGPAEQFF. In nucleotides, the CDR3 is TGTGCCAGCAGCTTAACCGGCCCTGCCGAGCAGTTCTTC.

In DNA form, the CDR3 reads TGTGCCAGCAGCCTCACAAAGTGGGCGTTCACTGAAGCTTTCTTT. Protein: CASSLTKWAFTEAFF. This rearrangement joins TRBV12-3 or TRBV12-4 to TRBJ1-1; D not certain. The V and J ends lost 6 bases and 4 bases respectively, with 18 bases between them. The CDR3 totals 15 residues.

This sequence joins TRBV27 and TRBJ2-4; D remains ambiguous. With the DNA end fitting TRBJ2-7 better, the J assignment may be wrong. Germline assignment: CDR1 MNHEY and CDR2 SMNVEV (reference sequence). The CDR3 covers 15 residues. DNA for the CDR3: TGTGCCAGCAGTTTAATCGGCAGCCTACCCAACGAGCAGTACTTC. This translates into CASSLIGSLPNEQYF.

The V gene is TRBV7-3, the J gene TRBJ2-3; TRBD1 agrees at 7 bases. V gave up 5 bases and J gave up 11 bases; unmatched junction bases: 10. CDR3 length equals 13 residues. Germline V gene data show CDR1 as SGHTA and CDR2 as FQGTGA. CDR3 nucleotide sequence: TGTGCCAGCAGCGAAACCCCCGGGACAGAGCAGTATTTT. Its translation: CASSETPGTEQYF. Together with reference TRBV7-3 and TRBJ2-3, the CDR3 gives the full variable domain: GAGVSQTPSNKVTEKGKYVELRCDPISGHTALYWYRQSLGQGPEFLIYFQGTGAADDSGLPNDRFFAVRPEGSVSTLKIQRTERGDSAVYLCASSETPGTEQYFGPGTRLTVL.

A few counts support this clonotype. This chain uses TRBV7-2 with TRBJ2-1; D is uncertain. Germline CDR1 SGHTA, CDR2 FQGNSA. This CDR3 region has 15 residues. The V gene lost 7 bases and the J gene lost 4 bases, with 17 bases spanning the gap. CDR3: CASTLSAARYNEQFF. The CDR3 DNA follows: TGTGCCAGCACTCTATCGGCAGCCAGATACAATGAGCAGTTCTTC.

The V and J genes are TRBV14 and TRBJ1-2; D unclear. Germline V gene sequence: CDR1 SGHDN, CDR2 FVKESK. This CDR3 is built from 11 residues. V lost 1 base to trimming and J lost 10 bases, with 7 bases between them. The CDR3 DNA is TGTGCCAGCAGCCAAGGCTCAGTCTACACCTTC. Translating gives CASSQGSVYTF.

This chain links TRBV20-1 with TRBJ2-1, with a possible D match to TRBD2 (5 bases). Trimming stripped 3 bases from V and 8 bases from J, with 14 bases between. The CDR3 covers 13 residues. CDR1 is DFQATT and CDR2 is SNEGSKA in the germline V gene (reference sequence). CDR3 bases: TGCAGTGCTAGGCCCTTCGGGGTTGATGAGCAGTTCTTC. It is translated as CSARPFGVDEQFF.

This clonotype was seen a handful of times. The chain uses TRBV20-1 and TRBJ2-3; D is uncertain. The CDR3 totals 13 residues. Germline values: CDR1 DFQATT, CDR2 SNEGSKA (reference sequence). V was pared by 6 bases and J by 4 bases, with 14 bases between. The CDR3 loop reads CSAPERVSDTQYF. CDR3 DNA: TGCAGTGCCCCTGAACGGGTATCAGATACGCAGTATTTT.

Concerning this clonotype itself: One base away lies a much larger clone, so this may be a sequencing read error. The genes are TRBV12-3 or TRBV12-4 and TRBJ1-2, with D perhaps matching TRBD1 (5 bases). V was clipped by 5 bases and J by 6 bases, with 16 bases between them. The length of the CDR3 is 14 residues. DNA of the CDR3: TGTGCCAGCAGTGTGGAAGGGGCCGCGGATGGCTACACCTTC. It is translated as CASSVEGAADGYTF.

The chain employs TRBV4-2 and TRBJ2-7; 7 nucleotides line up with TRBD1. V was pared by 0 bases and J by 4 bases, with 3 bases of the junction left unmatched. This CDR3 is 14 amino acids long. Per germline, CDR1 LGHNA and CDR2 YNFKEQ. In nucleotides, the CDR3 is TGTGCCAGCAGCCAAGATTGGGACAGTTACGAGCAGTACTTC. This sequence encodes CASSQDWDSYEQYF.

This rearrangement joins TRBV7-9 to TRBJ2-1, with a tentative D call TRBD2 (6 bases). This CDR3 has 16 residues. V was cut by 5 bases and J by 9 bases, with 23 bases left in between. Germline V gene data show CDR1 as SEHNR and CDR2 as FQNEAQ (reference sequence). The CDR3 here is CASSPLGEGTEGEQFF. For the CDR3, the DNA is TGTGCCAGCAGCCCCCTGGGAGAAGGGACTGAGGGTGAGCAGTTCTTC.

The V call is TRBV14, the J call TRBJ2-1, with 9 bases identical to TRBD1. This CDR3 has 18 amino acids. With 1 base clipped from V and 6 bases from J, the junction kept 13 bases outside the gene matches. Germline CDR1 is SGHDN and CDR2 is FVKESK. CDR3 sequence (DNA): TGTGCCAGCAGCCAAGGCTTTCTCGACAGGGGGATAGTCAATGAGCAGTTCTTC. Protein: CASSQGFLDRGIVNEQFF.

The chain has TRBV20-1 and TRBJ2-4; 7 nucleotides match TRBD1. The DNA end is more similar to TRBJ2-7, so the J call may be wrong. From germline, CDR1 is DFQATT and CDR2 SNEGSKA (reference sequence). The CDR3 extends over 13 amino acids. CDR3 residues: CSARGQFTYEQYF. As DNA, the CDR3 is TGCAGTGCTAGGGGACAGTTTACCTACGAGCAGTACTTC.

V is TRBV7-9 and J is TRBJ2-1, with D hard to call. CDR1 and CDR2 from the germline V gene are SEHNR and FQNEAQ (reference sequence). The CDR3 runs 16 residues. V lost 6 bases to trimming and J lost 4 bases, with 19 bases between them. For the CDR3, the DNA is TGTGCCAGCAGTATTCCCCTCCGGACGGAATACAATGAGCAGTTCTTC. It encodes CASSIPLRTEYNEQFF.

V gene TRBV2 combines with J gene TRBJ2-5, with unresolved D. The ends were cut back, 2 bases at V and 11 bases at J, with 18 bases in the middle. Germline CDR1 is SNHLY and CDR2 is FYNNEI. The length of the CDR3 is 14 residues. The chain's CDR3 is CASSERGGKNEQYF. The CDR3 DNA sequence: TGTGCCAGCAGTGAACGCGGTGGTAAGAATGAGCAGTACTTC.

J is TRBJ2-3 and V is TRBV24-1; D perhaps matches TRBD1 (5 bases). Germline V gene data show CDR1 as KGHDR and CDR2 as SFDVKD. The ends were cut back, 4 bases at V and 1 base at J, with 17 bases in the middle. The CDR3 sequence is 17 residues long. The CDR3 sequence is CATSDPQDDRRTDTQYF. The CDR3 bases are TGTGCCACCAGTGACCCACAAGACGACAGACGCACAGATACGCAGTATTTT.

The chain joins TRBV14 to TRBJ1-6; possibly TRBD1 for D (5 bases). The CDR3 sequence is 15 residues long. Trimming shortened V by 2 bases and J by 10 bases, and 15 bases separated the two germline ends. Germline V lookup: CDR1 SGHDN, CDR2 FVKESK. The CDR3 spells CASSQTRGAISPLHF. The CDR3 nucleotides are TGTGCCAGCAGCCAAACTAGAGGGGCCATCTCACCCCTCCACTTT.

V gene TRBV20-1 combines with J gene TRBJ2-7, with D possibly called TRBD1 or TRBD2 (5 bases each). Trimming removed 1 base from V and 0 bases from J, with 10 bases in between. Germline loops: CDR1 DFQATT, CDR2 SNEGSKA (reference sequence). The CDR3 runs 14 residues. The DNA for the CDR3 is TGCAGTGCTAGAGCCGGGGACGGCTCCTACGAGCAGTACTTC. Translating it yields CSARAGDGSYEQYF.

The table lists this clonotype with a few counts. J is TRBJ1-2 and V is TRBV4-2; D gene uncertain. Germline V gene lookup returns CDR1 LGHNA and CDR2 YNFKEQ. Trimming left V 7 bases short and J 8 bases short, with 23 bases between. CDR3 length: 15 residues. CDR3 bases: TGTGCCAGCAACCTACGGAGGGCCACGGCGGGGGGCTACACCTTC. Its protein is CASNLRRATAGGYTF.